This TCR beta chain was captured by sequencing in a study of regulatory T cells in long-lasting Graves disease. As to time point: persistent/refractory GD, antithyroid drugs over 5 years with positive TRAb. RNA from PBMCs was the source of the TCR library. There are 11 residues in the CDR3. CDR1 is SQVTM and CDR2 is ANQGSEA in the germline V gene. V lost 1 base to trimming and J lost 2 bases, with 3 bases between them. On this clonotype: Possible read error: a much larger clone is one base away.

To make TCR beta libraries, researchers used iRepertoire HTBI primers and Arm-PCR of CDR3 regions. TCRdb re-derived calls from the multiplex PCR reads in MiXCR, one entry per CDR3 protein. Of some 440,000 distinct CDR3 sequences in the sample, about 20% were seen once. The sequencing used peripheral blood mononuclear cells (PBMCs), collected when the disease was refractory, from a patient treated with antithyroid drugs. The sequence came from a female donor with Graves disease. The rearrangement joins TRBV29-1 to TRBJ2-7; D gene uncertain. In DNA form, the CDR3 reads TGCAGCGTTGAAGGTCCCTACGAGCAGTACTTC. Protein: CSVEGPYEQYF.